One sample yielded the 18 T cell receptor beta chains listed below, sequenced in a study of blood T cell repertoires in COVID-19. Assay used: immunoSEQ multiplex PCR; TCRdb lists only in-frame clones, some missing. The data contain 100,000 to 150,000 clones, around 86% of them seen just once; the ten biggest clones take up roughly 9.7%. The sequenced material came from peripheral blood. These receptors originate from a middle-aged man with active or convalescent COVID-19.

This chain joins TRBV9 and TRBJ2-1, with TRBD1 matching over 9 bases. Germline V gene sequence: CDR1 SGDLS, CDR2 YYNGEE. Trimming took 4 bases from V and 4 from J; bases not matched to a gene: 3. The CDR3 is made up of 14 amino acids. CDR3 DNA: TGTGCCAGCAGCTACGGGACAGGGTACAATGAGCAGTTCTTC. It translates to CASSYGTGYNEQFF.

The chain uses TRBV19 and TRBJ1-6; TRBD1 matches at 8 bases. This CDR3 spans 15 amino acids. V was pared by 5 bases and J by 7 bases, with 7 bases of the junction left unmatched. Germline CDR1 and CDR2: LNHDA and SQIVND (reference sequence). The CDR3 DNA follows: TGTGCCAGTAGTTTTGACAGGGGCGTCAATTCACCCCTCCACTTT. This codes for CASSFDRGVNSPLHF.

The rearrangement links TRBV6-5 to TRBJ1-2; tentatively, D is TRBD1 (6 bases). This CDR3 contains 13 residues. The V gene lost 6 bases and the J gene lost 6 bases, with 14 bases spanning the gap. Germline assignment: CDR1 MNHEY and CDR2 SVGAGI. CDR3 coding DNA: TGTGCCAGCAGCCTACAGGGAAGCGATGGCTACACCTTC. Its protein product is CASSLQGSDGYTF.

The chain joins TRBV5-6 to TRBJ2-7; 7 nucleotides agree with TRBD2. Germline-derived CDR1 and CDR2 are SGHDT and YYEEEE. This CDR3 is 14 amino acids long. With V trimmed by 2 bases and J by 3 bases, 5 bases remained unmatched. The CDR3: CASSFGGDDYEQYF. The DNA for the CDR3 is TGTGCCAGCAGCTTTGGGGGGGACGACTACGAGCAGTACTTC.

This chain joins TRBV7-2 and TRBJ2-6; a possible D gene is TRBD2 (5 bases). Trimming shortened V by 8 bases and J by 0 bases, and 11 bases separated the two germline ends. The CDR3 totals 15 residues. Germline V CDR1 and CDR2: SGHTA, FQGNSA. Here the CDR3 reads CASFRGGSGANVLTF. The CDR3 bases are TGTGCCAGCTTCCGTGGAGGCTCTGGGGCCAACGTCCTGACTTTC.

The chain links TRBV10-3 to TRBJ1-1, with unresolved D. The CDR3 runs 14 residues. Trimming removed 3 bases at V and 5 bases at J, with 13 bases between. Germline CDR1 ENHRY, CDR2 SYGVKD. CDR3 loop: CAISDRGVKTEAFF. CDR3 in DNA: TGTGCCATCAGTGACAGAGGTGTTAAGACTGAAGCTTTCTTT.

The chain carries TRBV18 and TRBJ2-7; the match to TRBD2 covers 7 bases. CDR3 length: 12 amino acids. CDR1 and CDR2 from the germline V gene are KGHSH and LQKENI. V dropped 3 bases and J dropped 4; count of bases not matched to a gene: 0. The CDR3 reads CASSPGGYEQYF. The CDR3 DNA reads TGTGCCAGCTCACCGGGGGGGTACGAGCAGTACTTC.

This chain uses TRBV29-1 with TRBJ1-1; TRBD1 aligns across 7 bases. This CDR3 region has 12 residues. Trimming removed 7 bases from V and 1 base from J; junction bases left unmatched: 3. Germline V lookup: CDR1 SQVTM, CDR2 ANQGSEA. This chain's CDR3 is CSGGQPNTEAFF. As DNA, the CDR3 is TGCAGCGGGGGACAGCCGAACACTGAAGCTTTCTTT.

This clone was detected once. V usage is TRBV19 and J usage is TRBJ2-3; D call uncertain. The CDR3 is made up of 13 amino acids. V lost 2 bases, J lost 1 base, and 4 bases lay in between. Germline V CDR1 and CDR2: LNHDA, SQIVND (reference sequence). The CDR3 DNA follows: TGTGCCAGTAGTATACCTGGCACAGATACGCAGTATTTT. It is translated as CASSIPGTDTQYF.

This clone appeared many times. This sequence joins TRBV5-1 and TRBJ2-7; weak D call: TRBD1 (5 bases). The V gene lost 0 bases and the J gene lost 0 bases, with 10 bases spanning the gap. The CDR3 consists of 15 residues. Germline V gives CDR1 SGHRS, CDR2 YFSETQ. The DNA of the CDR3 is TGCGCCAGCAGCTTGGATGCGACAGTCTCCTACGAGCAGTACTTC. Protein product: CASSLDATVSYEQYF.

The chain links TRBV7-9 to TRBJ2-3, with TRBD2 identical over 9 bases. J gave up 6 bases and V 1 base, and 5 bases lay outside the gene matches. This CDR3 spans 15 amino acids. Germline CDR1 is SEHNR and CDR2 is FQNEAQ (reference sequence). CDR3 region: CASSLGGLATDTQYF. In nucleotides, the CDR3 is TGTGCCAGCAGCTTAGGGGGACTAGCTACGGATACGCAGTATTTT.

This sequence joins TRBV30 and TRBJ1-5, with D possibly matching TRBD1 (5 bases). The CDR3 is 14 residues long. The V gene's germline CDR1 is GTSNPN and CDR2 SVGIG (reference sequence). Trimming removed 2 bases at V and 3 bases at J, with 11 bases between. The CDR3: CAWSRGQNNQPQHF. The CDR3 bases are TGTGCCTGGAGTAGGGGTCAGAACAATCAGCCCCAGCATTTT.

A note on this clone: With a far larger clone one base away, a read error is the likely cause. The V call is TRBV3-1 (or the pseudogene TRBV3-2), the J call TRBJ1-2; a weak D match, TRBD1 (6 bases). This CDR3 is 15 amino acids long. V was shortened by 3 bases and J by 3 bases, with 14 bases between the two germline ends. CDR1 and CDR2 (germline): LGHDT, YNNKEL (reference sequence). The CDR3 DNA reads as TGTGCCAGCAGCCATGAAGTTCAGGGGTACTATGGCTACACCTTC. Translation gives CASSHEVQGYYGYTF.

The CDR3 DNA reads TGCAGTGCCCAGGTAGAGACCCAGTACTTC. This gives the protein CSAQVETQYF. This sequence joins TRBV20-1 and TRBJ2-5; D ambiguous. The length of the CDR3 is 10 residues. With 6 bases removed from V and 4 bases from J, the gap between germline ends came to 6 bases. CDR1 is DFQATT, CDR2 SNEGSKA, per germline (reference sequence).

The chain couples TRBV10-3 to TRBJ1-4, with 7 bases aligning to TRBD1. The CDR3 contains 16 residues. Germline CDR1 ENHRY, CDR2 SYGVKD. The V segment lost 5 bases and the J segment 1 base; nucleotides outside the gene matches: 7. The CDR3, as DNA: TGTGCCATCAGTAAGACCCAGGGGGGAACTAATGAAAAACTGTTTTTT. The encoded protein is CAISKTQGGTNEKLFF.

The chain uses TRBV7-8 and TRBJ2-2; unclear D gene. V was trimmed by 1 base and J by 6 bases, leaving 3 bases between them. The CDR3 is 12 residues long. Germline CDR1 reads SGHVS; CDR2 reads FQNEAQ. The CDR3 nucleotides read TGTGCCAGCAGCTTAGTATCCGGGGAGCTGTTTTTT. Amino acids: CASSLVSGELFF.

This clone appeared once. This chain links TRBV5-1 with TRBJ1-1; D is ambiguous. The CDR3 runs to 14 residues. V was cut by 5 bases and J by 1 base, with 12 bases left in between. The germline gives CDR1 SGHRS, CDR2 YFSETQ. CDR3 sequence reads: CASRVGRENTEAFF. DNA of the CDR3: TGCGCCAGCAGGGTCGGCCGGGAGAACACTGAAGCTTTCTTT.

The chain carries TRBV29-1 and TRBJ2-7, with TRBD1 matching over 9 bases. Germline CDR1 is SQVTM and CDR2 is ANQGSEA. This CDR3 contains 14 residues. Trimming cost V 6 bases and J 6 bases; bases outside gene matches: 12. CDR3 DNA sequence: TGCAGCGTAGGGAGGGACAGGGCGTCGGTCGAGCAGTACTTC. Residues: CSVGRDRASVEQYF.